The clone carrying this T cell receptor beta chain has only a few counts. In TCRdb, the reads were re-called with MiXCR into one record per CDR3 protein. Here the sample spans some 390,000 distinct CDR3 sequences, 18% being singletons. Germline CDR1 reads SNHLY; CDR2 reads FYNNEI. V lost 1 base, J lost 5 bases, and 12 bases lay in between. This CDR3 contains 15 residues. The data stem from a study of T cell repertoires in cytomegalovirus infection. The sequenced sample consisted of PBMCs. The V and J genes are TRBV2 and TRBJ1-5; a possible D gene is TRBD1 (6 bases). The clonotype originates from a human donor in good health (CMV status not recorded). Some clones in this sample may be carry-over from other donors' samples. CDR3 nucleotides: TGTGCCAGCAGTGAAGTACGGACAGCCCATCAGCCCCAGCATTTT. Its translation: CASSEVRTAHQPQHF.